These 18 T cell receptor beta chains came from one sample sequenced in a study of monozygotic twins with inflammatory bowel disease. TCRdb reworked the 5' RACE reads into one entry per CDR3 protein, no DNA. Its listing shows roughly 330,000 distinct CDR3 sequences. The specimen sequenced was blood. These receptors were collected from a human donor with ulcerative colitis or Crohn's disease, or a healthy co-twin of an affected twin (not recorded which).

CDR3 residues: CASRTPGTGNNEQFF. The chain couples TRBV28 to TRBJ2-1; TCRdb's D gene call, TRBD1, goes unchecked for lack of DNA. This CDR3 region has 15 residues. Germline assignment: CDR1 MDHEN and CDR2 SYDVKM.

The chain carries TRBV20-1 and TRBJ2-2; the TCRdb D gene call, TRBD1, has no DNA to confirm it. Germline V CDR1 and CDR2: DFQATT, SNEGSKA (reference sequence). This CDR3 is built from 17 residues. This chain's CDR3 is CSARVPLGREATGELFF.

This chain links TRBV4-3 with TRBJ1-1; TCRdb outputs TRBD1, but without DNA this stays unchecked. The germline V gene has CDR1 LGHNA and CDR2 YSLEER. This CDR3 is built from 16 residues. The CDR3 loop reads CASSQELGTGNYEAFF.

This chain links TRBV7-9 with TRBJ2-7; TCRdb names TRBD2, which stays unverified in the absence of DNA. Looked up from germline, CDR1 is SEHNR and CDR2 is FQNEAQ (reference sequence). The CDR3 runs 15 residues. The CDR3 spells CASRPDASTGGPQYF. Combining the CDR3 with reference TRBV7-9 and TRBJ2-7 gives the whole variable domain DTGVSQNPRHKITKRGQNVTFRCDPISEHNRLYWYRQTLGQGPEFLTYFQNEAQLEKSRLLSDRFSAERPKGSFSTLEIQRTEQGDSAMYLCASRPDASTGGPQYFGPGTRLTVT.

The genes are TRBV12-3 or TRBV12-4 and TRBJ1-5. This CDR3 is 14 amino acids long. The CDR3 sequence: CASSIRPSNQPQHF.

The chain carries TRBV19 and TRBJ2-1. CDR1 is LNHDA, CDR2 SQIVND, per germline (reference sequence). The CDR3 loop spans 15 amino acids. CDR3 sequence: CASSIAGVSYNEQFF.

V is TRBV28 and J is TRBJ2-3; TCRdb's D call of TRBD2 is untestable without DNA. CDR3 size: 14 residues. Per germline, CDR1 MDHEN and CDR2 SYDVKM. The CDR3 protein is CASSLASGRDTQYF. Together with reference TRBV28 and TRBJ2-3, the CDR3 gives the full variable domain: DVKVTQSSRYLVKRTGEKVFLECVQDMDHENMFWYRQDPGLGLRLIYFSYDVKMKEKGDIPEGYSVSREKKERFSLILESASTNQTSMYLCASSLASGRDTQYFGPGTRLTVL.

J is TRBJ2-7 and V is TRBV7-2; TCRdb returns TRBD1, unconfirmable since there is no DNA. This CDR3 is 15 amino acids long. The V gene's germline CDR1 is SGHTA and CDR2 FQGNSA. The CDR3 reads CASRPSRTGFYEQYF.

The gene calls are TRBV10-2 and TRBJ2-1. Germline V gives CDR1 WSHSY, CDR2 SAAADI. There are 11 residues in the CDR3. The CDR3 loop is CASTFMDEQFF.

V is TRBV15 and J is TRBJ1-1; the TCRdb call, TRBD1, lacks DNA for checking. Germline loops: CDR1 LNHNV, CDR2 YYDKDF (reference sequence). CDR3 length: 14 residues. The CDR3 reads CATSPRGAGTEAFF.

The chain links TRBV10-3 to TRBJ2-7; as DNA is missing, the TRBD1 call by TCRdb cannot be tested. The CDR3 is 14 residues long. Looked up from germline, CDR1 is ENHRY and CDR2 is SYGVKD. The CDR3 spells CAISDNRGPYEQYF.

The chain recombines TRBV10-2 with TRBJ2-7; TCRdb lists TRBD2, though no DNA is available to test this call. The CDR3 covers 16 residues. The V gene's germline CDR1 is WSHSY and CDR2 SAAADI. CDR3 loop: CASSEAGALSSYEQYF.

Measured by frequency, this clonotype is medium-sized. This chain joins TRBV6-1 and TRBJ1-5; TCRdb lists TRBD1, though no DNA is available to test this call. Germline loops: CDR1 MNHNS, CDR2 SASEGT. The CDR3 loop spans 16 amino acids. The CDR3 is CASSEASGQGNQPQHF.

CDR3 amino acids: CASSDIRGSGGYTF. The V gene is TRBV2, the J gene TRBJ1-2; lacking DNA, the TRBD1 call made by TCRdb goes unchecked. The CDR3 runs 14 residues. CDR1 is SNHLY and CDR2 is FYNNEI in the germline V gene. Using reference TRBV2 and TRBJ1-2 for the parts outside the CDR3, the full variable domain is EPEVTQTPSHQVTQMGQEVILRCVPISNHLYFYWYRQILGQKVEFLVSFYNNEISEKSEIFDDQFSVERPDGSNFTLKIRSTKLEDSAMYFCASSDIRGSGGYTFGSGTRLTVV.

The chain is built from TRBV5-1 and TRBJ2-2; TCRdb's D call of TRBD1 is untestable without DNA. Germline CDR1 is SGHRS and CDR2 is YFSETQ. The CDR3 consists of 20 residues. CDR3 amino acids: CASSLVSPAAFRTYTGELFF.

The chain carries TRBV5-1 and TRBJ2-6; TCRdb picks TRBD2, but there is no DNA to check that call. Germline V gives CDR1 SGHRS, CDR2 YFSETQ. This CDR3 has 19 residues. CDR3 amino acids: CASKKLAGGPLSGANVLTF.

The CDR3: CASSETSGFYNYNEQFF. The gene calls are TRBV10-2 and TRBJ2-1; TCRdb's D call, TRBD2, is unchecked because there is no DNA. The CDR3 consists of 17 residues. Germline V lookup: CDR1 WSHSY, CDR2 SAAADI.

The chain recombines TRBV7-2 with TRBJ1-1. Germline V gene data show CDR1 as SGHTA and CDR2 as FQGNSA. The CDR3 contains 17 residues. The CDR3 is CASSLGPGGITNTEAFF.